This T cell receptor beta chain was documented in a study of blood T cell repertoires in COVID-19. Background on the study: COVID-19 samples collected from the United States, Italy and Spain covered acute and convalescent phases.

Trimming cost V 0 bases and J 6 bases, with 8 bases left between them. Germline loops: CDR1 LGHDT, CDR2 YNNKEL (reference sequence). CDR3 length: 13 amino acids. Original data processing: Reference gene primer amplification yielded estimated nucleated cell counts. Sequencing used immunoSEQ multiplex PCR; TCRdb keeps in-frame clones, though not all of them. The D gene and trimming were derived from the DNA, and the V and J assignments and clone size from that table. This table holds some 230,000 clones, 70% to 90% found once. This clonotype was obtained from a man aged 40-55 years with acute or convalescent COVID-19. The sequenced sample consisted of peripheral blood. J is TRBJ1-2 and V is TRBV3-1 (or the pseudogene TRBV3-2); no firm D call. Written as DNA, the CDR3 is TGTGCCAGCAGCCAAGACGGAGTGAATGGCTACACCTTC. Its translation is CASSQDGVNGYTF.